This TCR beta chain was sequenced during a study of shared clonotypes between healthy human individuals. Overall study: There were three CD4 naive, three CD4 memory, two CD8 naive and one CD8 memory plates per donor. General study points: Clonotypes shared by all four sorted-subset donors had higher generation probabilities than non-shared clonotypes.

Trimming at V came to 5 bases and at J to 3 bases, leaving 6 bases not matched to a gene. CDR1 and CDR2 from the germline V gene are KGHSH and LQKENI. The length of the CDR3 is 14 residues. As concerns this clone: The antigen is not known.

Sequenced by immunoSEQ multiplex PCR; TCRdb stores in-frame clones only, minus some. This sample has roughly 2.6 million clones, with approximately 92% found just once. The TCR comes from a man aged 18-30 years in good health. The chain recombines TRBV18 with TRBJ1-2, with 7 bases that match TRBD1. Sequencing input: naive CD4+ T cells sorted from blood. As for subset: CD45RA+ positively selected. This chain's CDR3 is CASSAIGGDYGYTF. DNA for the CDR3: TGTGCCAGCTCAGCCATAGGGGGCGACTATGGCTACACCTTC.